This T cell receptor (beta chain) was sequenced in a study of blood T cells in healthy people across ages. Study findings and constraints: Researchers report that TCR beta diversity correlated strongly with naive T cell percentage.

Primed by a sample-barcoded 5' primer and a J-beta primer mix, a second PCR proceeded for 7 to 11 cycles. In TCRdb, the 5' RACE reads were re-called with MiXCR into one record per CDR3 protein. The sample consists of nearly 1 million distinct CDR3 sequences, 51% of them appearing once. In regard to this clonotype: Its target is not known.

Trimming removed 7 bases at V and 6 bases at J, with 10 bases between. The CDR3 has 12 amino acids. The germline V gene has CDR1 MDHEN and CDR2 SYDVKM. The origin of this receptor is a woman in her fifties or sixties in good health. The material sequenced was blood. V and J are TRBV28 and TRBJ1-5; D is ambiguous. CDR3 residues: CASNVAGQPQHF. CDR3 coding DNA: TGTGCCAGCAATGTCGCGGGTCAGCCCCAGCATTTT.